The subject of this entry is one T cell receptor (beta chain). Its antigen is not known. This specimen belongs to a study of PD-1 blockade in classical Hodgkin lymphoma. Assay: immunoSEQ multiplex PCR; the TCRdb copy retains only in-frame clones and omits some. This sample yields some 96,000 clones, of which about nine tenths are seen a single time; about 2.8% belongs to the top ten. All the patients suffered relapse after autologous stem cell transplantation, and brentuximab vedotin exposure differed. V lost 2 bases to trimming and J lost 1 base, with 8 bases between them. Germline loops: CDR1 MDHEN, CDR2 SYDVKM. CDR3 length: 14 residues. Study conclusions and caveats: Patients newly diagnosed and complete responders had comparable baseline diversity.

The chain has TRBV28 and TRBJ1-1; D is uncertain. The sequence was collected from a human donor with classical Hodgkin lymphoma. The sample consisted of peripheral blood mononuclear cells (PBMCs), taken at baseline. Written as DNA, the CDR3 is TGTGCCAGCAGTTTACTAACGCGGAACACTGAAGCTTTCTTT. This encodes CASSLLTRNTEAFF.